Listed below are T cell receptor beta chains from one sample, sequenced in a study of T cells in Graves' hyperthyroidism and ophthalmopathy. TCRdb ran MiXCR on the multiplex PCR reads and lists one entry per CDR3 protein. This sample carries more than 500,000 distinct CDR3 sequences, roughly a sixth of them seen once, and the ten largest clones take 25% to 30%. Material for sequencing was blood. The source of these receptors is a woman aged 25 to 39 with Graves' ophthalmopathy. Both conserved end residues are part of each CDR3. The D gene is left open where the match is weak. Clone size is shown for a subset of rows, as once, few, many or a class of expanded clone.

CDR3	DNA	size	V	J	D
CAWSVNLGGYEQYF	TGTGCCTGGAGTGTAAACCTGGGGGGCTACGAGCAGTACTTC	-	TRBV30	TRBJ2-7	-
CASSLWPNGAGQQETQYF	TGTGCCAGCAGCTTATGGCCGAATGGAGCAGGGCAACAAGAGACCCAGTACTTC	many	TRBV11-2	TRBJ2-5	-
CASNPTGGISYEQYF	TGTGCCAGCAACCCGACAGGGGGTATTTCCTACGAGCAGTACTTC	many	TRBV28	TRBJ2-7	TRBD1
CASSVRGSSYEQYF	TGTGCCAGCAGCGTACGAGGGTCCTCCTACGAGCAGTACTTC	few	TRBV9	TRBJ2-7	-
CSAPPGLATSQETQYF	TGCAGTGCTCCCCCGGGACTAGCGACCTCCCAAGAGACCCAGTACTTC	few	TRBV20-1	TRBJ2-5	TRBD2
CASSIRGQGNTEAFF	TGTGCCAGTAGTATACGCGGACAGGGTAACACTGAAGCTTTCTTT	many	TRBV19	TRBJ1-1	TRBD1
CASSLNPDRSYEQYF	TGTGCCAGCAGCTTAAACCCCGATCGCTCCTACGAGCAGTACTTC	many	TRBV7-8	TRBJ2-7	-
CASTTTLGASSYNEQFF	TGTGCCAGCACCACCACCTTGGGAGCTAGCTCCTACAATGAGCAGTTCTTC	many	TRBV3-1	TRBJ2-1	-
CASSYSQADTQYF	TGTGCCAGCAGTTACTCTCAGGCAGATACGCAGTATTTT	few	TRBV6-2/TRBV6-3	TRBJ2-3	-
CASDYQTATQRGYTF	TGTGCCAGCGACTACCAGACGGCGACGCAGAGGGGCTACACCTTC	many	TRBV2	TRBJ1-2	-
CSAPAAGGFNSPLHF	TGCAGTGCCCCTGCGGCGGGGGGTTTTAATTCACCCCTCCACTTT	many	TRBV20-1	TRBJ1-6	-
CASSYTWGSEKLFF	TGTGCCAGCAGTTACACGTGGGGAAGTGAAAAACTGTTTTTT	few	TRBV27	TRBJ1-4	-
CATSDSYRAGQQFF	TGTGCCACCAGTGATAGTTATAGGGCGGGCCAGCAGTTCTTC	-	TRBV24-1	TRBJ2-1	-
CASSRGLSRGLFF	TGTGCCAGCAGTCGTGGACTATCGAGGGGGCTGTTTTTT	-	TRBV27	TRBJ2-2	-
CASSLGPNSGNTIYF	TGTGCCAGCAGCTTAGGACCGAACTCTGGAAACACCATATATTTT	many	TRBV7-3	TRBJ1-3	-
CASSFGREQYF	TGTGCCAGCAGCTTTGGTCGCGAGCAGTACTTC	few	TRBV7-2	TRBJ2-7	-
CASSLDTGGKLFF	TGTGCCAGCAGTTTGGATACAGGGGGAAAACTGTTTTTT	-	TRBV28	TRBJ1-4	TRBD1